A single sample is the source of the 9 T cell receptor beta chains below, sequenced in a study of T-cell reconstitution after alpha-beta-depleted transplantation in children. Preparation of the TCRbeta library was carried out with unique molecular identifiers. TCRdb used MiXCR to reprocess the PCR reads, holding one entry per CDR3 protein. The sample gives around 200,000 distinct CDR3 sequences, roughly 7.5% of which show up once; over 2.5% is in the top ten. The material was PBMCs from the stem cell graft donor, obtained from the stem cell graft. All receptors derive from a human donor who donated a stem cell graft to a child with Wiskott-Aldrich syndrome.

This clonotype was found many times. The V call is TRBV12-3 or TRBV12-4, the J call TRBJ2-3; D uncertain. V gave up 4 bases and J gave up 2 bases, with 7 bases separating them. The CDR3 consists of 13 residues. The CDR3 region is CASSWSLTDTQYF. CDR3 in DNA: TGTGCCAGCAGTTGGTCTCTCACAGATACGCAGTATTTT.

This clonotype was detected many times. The chain employs TRBV5-1 and TRBJ2-7; unclear D gene. Germline V lookup: CDR1 SGHRS, CDR2 YFSETQ. Between the trimmed V and J ends, which lost 0 bases and 3 bases, there was a span of 13 bases. CDR3 length equals 15 residues. CDR3 loop: CASSLARTAIYEQYF. DNA of the CDR3: TGCGCCAGCAGCTTGGCCCGAACGGCAATCTACGAGCAGTACTTC.

The sample holds many counts of this clonotype. The chain is built from TRBV3-1 and TRBJ1-1; D is unclear. Trimming cost V 2 bases and J 5 bases, with 15 bases left between them. Germline CDR1 and CDR2: LGHDT and YNNKEL (reference sequence). The CDR3 totals 15 residues. CDR3 sequence (DNA): TGTGCCAGCAGCCAATCGGGCCCCGGGAGTACTGAAGCTTTCTTT. Its translation is CASSQSGPGSTEAFF.

This clonotype was counted many times. The chain is built from TRBV12-3 or TRBV12-4 and TRBJ2-3; 12 bases agree with TRBD2. Germline trimming cut 4 bases from V and 13 bases from J; bases unmatched to any gene: 9. The CDR3 length is 14 residues. Here the CDR3 DNA reads TGTGCCAGCAGTTCCCAGAGACTAGCGGGAGTAAAGTATTTT. Translating gives CASSSQRLAGVKYF.

In this sample, this clonotype turned up a few times. This chain links TRBV27 with TRBJ2-1; 10 nucleotides agree with TRBD2. After removal of 1 base from V and 7 bases from J, the junction contained 7 bases not matched to a gene. The CDR3 spans 16 residues. The germline gives CDR1 MNHEY, CDR2 SMNVEV (reference sequence). The CDR3 DNA is TGTGCCAGCAGTTTATACCTAGCGGGAGTAAGAAATGAGCAGTTCTTC. It yields the protein CASSLYLAGVRNEQFF.

This clonotype has ten or more counts. This chain uses TRBV6-7 with TRBJ1-5; TRBD1 matches 10 bases. TRBV6-7 is an ORF, and what it does is uncertain. The CDR3 totals 14 residues. Losses at the gene ends were 5 bases for V and 4 bases for J; bases not matched to a gene: 2. The CDR3 reads CASSDRGRNQPQHF. The CDR3 DNA sequence: TGTGCCAGCAGTGACAGGGGGCGGAATCAGCCCCAGCATTTT.

Many counts were recorded for this clonotype. The genes are TRBV6-2 or TRBV6-3 and TRBJ1-5; D possibly corresponds to TRBD1 (5 bases). Germline V gene sequence: CDR1 MNHEY, CDR2 SVGEGT. Trimming took off 6 bases at V and 9 bases at J, with 18 bases between the two ends. CDR3 size: 14 residues. CDR3 protein: CASSTPRGRRPQHF. The CDR3 DNA is TGTGCCAGCAGCACACCCCGGGGACGACGGCCCCAGCATTTT.

This clonotype was observed many times. The chain recombines TRBV4-3 with TRBJ2-7; 7 positions agree with TRBD2. The J segment lost 2 bases and the V segment lost 0 bases, leaving 7 bases of the junction unmatched. CDR1 and CDR2 (germline): LGHNA, YSLEER. This CDR3 contains 16 residues. CDR3 amino acids: CASSQEWLAEAYEQYF. CDR3 in DNA: TGCGCCAGCAGCCAAGAATGGCTAGCGGAGGCCTACGAGCAGTACTTC.

This clonotype was detected ten times or more. The chain is built from TRBV11-2 and TRBJ2-7, with 12 bases fitting TRBD2. J was trimmed by 5 bases and V by 4 bases; bases with no gene match: 18. CDR3 size: 19 residues. Germline CDR1 and CDR2: SGHAT and FQNNGV. This CDR3 reads CASSSHLLAGGTSSNEQYF. CDR3 nucleotides: TGTGCCAGCAGCTCCCACCTACTAGCGGGAGGTACGTCGTCAAACGAGCAGTACTTC.